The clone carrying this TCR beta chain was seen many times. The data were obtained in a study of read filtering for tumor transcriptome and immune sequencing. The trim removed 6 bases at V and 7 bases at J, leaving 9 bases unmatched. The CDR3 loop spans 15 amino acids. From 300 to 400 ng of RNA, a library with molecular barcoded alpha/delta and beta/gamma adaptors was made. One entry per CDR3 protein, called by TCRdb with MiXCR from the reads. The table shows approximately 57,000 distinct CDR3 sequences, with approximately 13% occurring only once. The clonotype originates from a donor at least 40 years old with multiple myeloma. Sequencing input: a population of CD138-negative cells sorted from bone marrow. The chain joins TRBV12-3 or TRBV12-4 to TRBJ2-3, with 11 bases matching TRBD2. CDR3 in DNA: TGTGCCAGCAGCCTCGTGATAGCGGGGGGGCATACGCAGTATTTT. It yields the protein CASSLVIAGGHTQYF.